Each of the 18 T cell receptor beta chains below was sequenced from the same sample in a study of cytotoxic CD8 clonotypes in ibrutinib-treated CLL. Using immunoSEQ multiplex PCR, the repertoire was profiled, and TCRdb retains in-frame clones only, with some absent. The sample lists around 140,000 clones, 70% to 90% occurring once. The source material was PBMCs, sampled after 24 months of ibrutinib treatment. The source of these receptors is a human donor with chronic lymphocytic leukemia.

The sample holds one count of this clone. The chain employs TRBV28 and TRBJ2-3, with a tentative D call TRBD2 (6 bases). The CDR3 sequence is 12 residues long. Germline values: CDR1 MDHEN, CDR2 SYDVKM. V lost 8 bases to trimming and J lost 1 base, with 7 bases between them. The CDR3 protein is CASRRGTDTQYF. The CDR3 DNA follows: TGTGCCAGCCGGAGGGGCACAGATACGCAGTATTTT.

This clone was counted a few times. The chain carries TRBV5-1 and TRBJ2-1, with TRBD2 identical over 16 bases. Germline loops: CDR1 SGHRS, CDR2 YFSETQ. Germline trimming cut 4 bases from V and 11 bases from J; bases unmatched to any gene: 6. This CDR3 is built from 15 residues. The CDR3 spells CASSPGTSGGAKQFF. CDR3 nucleotide sequence: TGCGCCAGCAGCCCTGGGACTAGCGGGGGGGCCAAGCAGTTCTTC.

The gene calls are TRBV27 and TRBJ2-5, with a tentative D call TRBD2 (5 bases). Deletions cut 4 bases from V and 0 bases from J, with 12 bases between. CDR1 and CDR2 (germline): MNHEY, SMNVEV (reference sequence). This CDR3 has 15 residues. As DNA, the CDR3 is TGTGCCAGCAGTTCGGGTACGGGGTACCAAGAGACCCAGTACTTC. This translates into CASSSGTGYQETQYF.

J is TRBJ1-5 and V is TRBV19; no clear D. Germline assignment: CDR1 LNHDA and CDR2 SQIVND (reference sequence). The CDR3 covers 15 residues. V was shortened by 0 bases and J by 6 bases, with 12 bases between the two germline ends. The CDR3 sequence is CASSIDHWGSQPQHF. The CDR3 DNA is TGTGCCAGTAGTATAGATCATTGGGGATCTCAGCCCCAGCATTTT. Filled out from reference TRBV19 and TRBJ1-5, the complete variable domain reads DGGITQSPKYLFRKEGQNVTLSCEQNLNHDAMYWYRQDPGQGLRLIYYSQIVNDFQKGDIAEGYSVSREKKESFPLTVTSAQKNPTAFYLCASSIDHWGSQPQHFGDGTRLSIL.

The CDR3 loop is CASSLSVGLEQYF. CDR3 in DNA: TGTGCCAGCAGCTTATCTGTCGGTCTCGAGCAGTACTTC. The chain employs TRBV7-8 and TRBJ2-7; D uncertain. V lost 2 bases to trimming and J lost 6 bases, with 11 bases between them. In germline, CDR1 is SGHVS, CDR2 FQNEAQ. The CDR3 covers 13 residues.

The chain recombines TRBV28 with TRBJ2-7, with TRBD1 matching 7 bases. Trimming at V came to 4 bases and at J to 3 bases, leaving 6 bases not matched to a gene. Germline V lookup: CDR1 MDHEN, CDR2 SYDVKM. The CDR3 consists of 14 residues. The CDR3, as DNA: TGTGCCAGCAGTTCCGGGACAGAGAGCTACGAGCAGTACTTC. Encoded protein: CASSSGTESYEQYF. The full variable domain, in which reference TRBV28 and TRBJ2-7 provide the parts outside the CDR3, is DVKVTQSSRYLVKRTGEKVFLECVQDMDHENMFWYRQDPGLGLRLIYFSYDVKMKEKGDIPEGYSVSREKKERFSLILESASTNQTSMYLCASSSGTESYEQYFGPGTRLTVT.

This clone was detected once. This chain links TRBV20-1 with TRBJ2-7; 7 bases match TRBD2. The CDR3 consists of 11 residues. CDR1 is DFQATT, CDR2 SNEGSKA, per germline (reference sequence). The CDR3 sequence is CSTGGQYEQYF. In DNA, the CDR3 is TGCTCAACGGGGGGTCAGTACGAGCAGTACTTC.

The V and J genes are TRBV7-8 and TRBJ1-2; TRBD1 agrees at 10 bases. J gave up 7 bases and V 3 bases, and 11 bases lay outside the gene matches. Germline CDR1 is SGHVS and CDR2 is FQNEAQ. The CDR3 consists of 16 residues. CDR3 bases: TGTGCCAGCAGCTTTCAGTTCGGGACAGGGGAGAGTGGCTACACCTTC. Translated: CASSFQFGTGESGYTF.

The V gene is TRBV11-1, the J gene TRBJ2-3, with D hard to call. CDR3 size: 15 residues. V gave up 1 base and J gave up 4 bases, with 12 bases separating them. The V gene's germline CDR1 is SGHAT and CDR2 FQDESV (reference sequence). DNA for the CDR3: TGTGCCAGCAGCTTAGGCGGTAGGCGCGCAGATACGCAGTATTTT. This encodes CASSLGGRRADTQYF.

This chain joins TRBV27 and TRBJ2-1, with D hard to call. V shed 3 bases and J shed 7 bases, with 4 bases lying between them. Germline CDR1 and CDR2: MNHEY and SMNVEV (reference sequence). CDR3 size: 11 residues. CDR3 in amino acids: CASSFDNEQFF. CDR3 nucleotide sequence: TGTGCCAGCAGTTTTGATAATGAGCAGTTCTTC.

V and J are TRBV18 and TRBJ1-2; D is possibly TRBD1 (6 bases). V gave up 2 bases and J gave up 5 bases, with 9 bases separating them. Germline V CDR1 and CDR2: KGHSH, LQKENI. CDR3 length: 13 amino acids. CDR3 sequence reads: CASSPSQGYGYTF. In nucleotides, the CDR3 is TGTGCCAGCTCACCAAGCCAGGGGTATGGCTACACCTTC.

This chain connects TRBV2 to TRBJ1-2; D is unclear. Deletions cut 3 bases from V and 8 bases from J, with 13 bases between. The CDR3 loop spans 13 amino acids. CDR1 and CDR2 (germline): SNHLY, FYNNEI. Here the CDR3 reads CASSEMALRGYTF. The CDR3 bases are TGTGCCAGCAGTGAGATGGCCCTCCGGGGCTACACCTTC.

The chain has TRBV9 and TRBJ2-7, with D tentatively TRBD2 (5 bases). Trimming cost V 4 bases and J 7 bases, with 21 bases left between them. Germline CDR1 reads SGDLS; CDR2 reads YYNGEE. This CDR3 has 15 amino acids. For the CDR3, the DNA is TGTGCCAGCAGCTCGGTGGCGGGCCCTCTGGGTGAGCAGTACTTC. Amino acid sequence: CASSSVAGPLGEQYF.

The V gene is TRBV21-1, the J gene TRBJ2-5; no check of the table's D call, TRBD2, against the DNA was made. TRBV21-1 is given as a pseudogene. The CDR3 contains 17 residues. The CDR3 nucleotides are TGTGCCAGCAGCAAAGACGGGAAGGATCGCAGCCTGGGGACCCAGTACTTC. It is translated as CASSKDGKDRSLGTQYF.

This sequence joins TRBV7-9 and TRBJ2-5; D not certain. This CDR3 region has 12 residues. Trimming cost V 5 bases and J 5 bases, with 9 bases left between them. Germline V CDR1 and CDR2: SEHNR, FQNEAQ (reference sequence). The CDR3 sequence: CASSTDGETQYF. As DNA, the CDR3 is TGTGCCAGCAGCACGGACGGGGAGACCCAGTACTTC.

This clone was picked up one time. The rearrangement joins TRBV18 to TRBJ2-5; perhaps D is TRBD1 or TRBD2 (6 bases each). In germline, CDR1 is KGHSH, CDR2 LQKENI. V dropped 2 bases and J dropped 1 base, with 11 bases sitting between them. There are 15 residues in the CDR3. This chain's CDR3 is CASSPSGAVQETQYF. CDR3 nucleotide sequence: TGTGCCAGCTCACCATCGGGGGCGGTCCAAGAGACCCAGTACTTC.

The genes are TRBV13 and TRBJ2-2; 9 bases align to TRBD2. The CDR3 covers 16 residues. V lost 5 bases and J lost 6; bases outside the gene matches: 10. In germline, CDR1 is PRHDT, CDR2 FYEKMQ (reference sequence). The CDR3 sequence: CASSAKTTSGSGELFF. The DNA of the CDR3 is TGTGCCAGCAGCGCAAAAACTACTAGCGGGTCCGGGGAGCTGTTTTTT.

This sequence joins TRBV6-1 and TRBJ2-3; D is perhaps TRBD2 (5 bases). Germline lookup yields CDR1 MNHNS and CDR2 SASEGT. This CDR3 has 13 residues. Trimming pared 2 bases from V and 12 bases from J, leaving 15 bases between. The CDR3 loop is CASSEFGGPQQYF. The CDR3 DNA sequence: TGTGCCAGCAGTGAATTTGGCGGGCCCCAACAGTATTTT.